The 17 T cell receptor beta chains presented below share a single source sample, sequenced in a study of T cells in Graves' hyperthyroidism and ophthalmopathy. It was RNA transcripts that yielded the amplified TCR beta CDR3 regions. Carried out on the TCR CDR3, a first-round RT-PCR used the HTBI primer set. Each CDR3 protein gets one entry after TCRdb re-called the multiplex PCR reads with MiXCR. The sample lists roughly 280,000 distinct CDR3 sequences; roughly 20% were seen once. Sequencing was performed on blood. Source of these receptors: a man under 40 with Graves' ophthalmopathy.

This clonotype has a handful of counts. The chain carries TRBV7-3 and TRBJ2-1; a weak D match, TRBD2 (6 bases). CDR1 is SGHTA and CDR2 is FQGTGA in the germline V gene. V lost 9 bases and J 7 bases, leaving 13 bases between the germline ends. The CDR3 loop spans 12 amino acids. The CDR3, as DNA: TGTGCCAGTCCGGGACTGCAAAATGAGCAGTTCTTC. Amino acids: CASPGLQNEQFF. The full variable domain, completed using reference TRBV7-3 and TRBJ2-1, is GAGVSQTPSNKVTEKGKYVELRCDPISGHTALYWYRQSLGQGPEFLIYFQGTGAADDSGLPNDRFFAVRPEGSVSTLKIQRTERGDSAVYLCASPGLQNEQFFGPGTRLTVL.

This clonotype showed up many times. The chain links TRBV27 to TRBJ2-5, with D possibly being TRBD1 (6 bases). V lost 7 bases and J 2 bases, leaving 17 bases between the germline ends. Germline V gene data show CDR1 as MNHEY and CDR2 as SMNVEV (reference sequence). The CDR3 extends over 15 amino acids. The CDR3 coding sequence is TGTGCCAGCACCCCCTACGGGGACAAACAAGAGACCCAGTACTTC. Encoded protein: CASTPYGDKQETQYF.

The chain employs TRBV7-9 and TRBJ2-7; the match to TRBD2 covers 13 bases. The CDR3 consists of 20 residues. The germline V gene encodes CDR1 SEHNR and CDR2 FQNEAQ (reference sequence). With V trimmed by 4 bases and J by 3 bases, 18 bases remained unmatched. CDR3 in amino acids: CASSSTDQRPGLAGLYEQYF. For the CDR3, the DNA is TGTGCCAGCAGCTCTACGGATCAAAGACCGGGACTAGCGGGGCTCTACGAGCAGTACTTC. The variable domain in full, completed from reference TRBV7-9 and TRBJ2-7, reads DTGVSQNPRHKITKRGQNVTFRCDPISEHNRLYWYRQTLGQGPEFLTYFQNEAQLEKSRLLSDRFSAERPKGSFSTLEIQRTEQGDSAMYLCASSSTDQRPGLAGLYEQYFGPGTRLTVT.

About this clonotype itself: Sequence at one end of the junction differs from germline and may be a read error. The genes are TRBV11-1 and TRBJ2-1, with TRBD1 matching 9 bases. There are 14 residues in the CDR3. Germline V gene sequence: CDR1 SGHAT, CDR2 FQDESV (reference sequence). The chain's CDR3 is CASSTGTGNNEQLF. DNA for the CDR3: TGTGCCAGCAGCACAGGGACAGGGAACAATGAGCAGCTCTTC.

V and J are TRBV12-3 or TRBV12-4 and TRBJ1-5; D unclear. Trimming pared 1 base from V and 0 bases from J, leaving 10 bases between. This CDR3 has 16 amino acids. CDR3 DNA sequence: TGTGCCAGCAGTTTAGAATCAACTCATAGCAATCAGCCCCAGCATTTT. This translates into CASSLESTHSNQPQHF.

This clonotype was seen many times. At one end the junction does not follow the germline gene, possibly because of a read error. This chain connects TRBV30 to TRBJ1-1, with 7 bases identical to TRBD1. Germline V gives CDR1 GTSNPN, CDR2 SVGIG (reference sequence). The CDR3 sequence is 14 residues long. CDR3 loop: CAWRFIQGNPEAFF. The CDR3, as DNA: TGTGCCTGGAGGTTCATACAGGGGAACCCTGAAGCTTTCTTT.

This clonotype was seen ten or more times. The CDR3: CSAQGTSGRYEQYF. CDR3 nucleotide sequence: TGCAGTGCCCAGGGGACTAGCGGGAGGTACGAGCAGTACTTC. This rearrangement joins TRBV20-1 to TRBJ2-7, with 15 bases that match TRBD2. V was clipped by 6 bases and J by 4 bases; unmatched bases: 4. Germline V lookup: CDR1 DFQATT, CDR2 SNEGSKA (reference sequence). CDR3 size: 14 residues.

The CDR3 DNA sequence: TGTGCCAGCAGTTTGGTAAGAAAAAACTTTAACAGGGGCAATCAGCCCCAGCATTTT. Protein: CASSLVRKNFNRGNQPQHF. The rearrangement links TRBV6-9 to TRBJ1-5, with a possible D match to TRBD1 (6 bases). Trimming took off 4 bases at V and 2 bases at J, with 24 bases between the two ends. Per germline, CDR1 MNHGY and CDR2 SVAAGI. The CDR3 consists of 19 residues.

This clonotype was seen many times. The chain links TRBV11-2 to TRBJ2-7; D gene unclear. The germline CDR1 and CDR2 sequences are SGHAT and FQNNGV. The CDR3 extends over 16 amino acids. Trimming pared 5 bases from V and 1 base from J, leaving 18 bases between. CDR3 sequence reads: CASSPQHTIASYEQYF. For the CDR3, the DNA is TGTGCCAGCAGCCCACAGCACACCATCGCTTCCTACGAGCAGTACTTC. Full variable domain (remainder filled in from reference TRBV11-2 and TRBJ2-7): EAGVAQSPRYKIIEKRQSVAFWCNPISGHATLYWYQQILGQGPKLLIQFQNNGVVDDSQLPKDRFSAERLKGVDSTLKIQPAKLEDSAVYLCASSPQHTIASYEQYFGPGTRLTVT.

The chain carries TRBV7-8 and TRBJ2-2, with D perhaps TRBD2 (6 bases). Looked up from germline, CDR1 is SGHVS and CDR2 is FQNEAQ. V lost 5 bases to trimming and J lost 4 bases, with 17 bases between them. The CDR3 is made up of 16 amino acids. CDR3 protein: CASSERLVLGTGELFF. The CDR3 DNA is TGTGCCAGCAGCGAACGACTAGTTTTGGGCACCGGGGAGCTGTTTTTT. The full variable domain, rest sourced from reference TRBV7-8 and TRBJ2-2, is GAGVSQSPRYKVAKRGQDVALRCDPISGHVSLFWYQQALGQGPEFLTYFQNEAQLDKSGLPSDRFFAERPEGSVSTLKIQRTQQEDSAVYLCASSERLVLGTGELFFGEGSRLTVL.

This clonotype has just a few counts. The chain uses TRBV11-2 and TRBJ2-7, with D perhaps matching TRBD1 (6 bases). V was shortened by 3 bases and J by 4 bases, with 13 bases between the two germline ends. Per germline, CDR1 SGHAT and CDR2 FQNNGV. The CDR3 is made up of 14 amino acids. The CDR3 region has the DNA TGTGCCAGCAGCTTGTGGGACATGATATACGAGCAGTACTTC. The encoded protein is CASSLWDMIYEQYF. Variable domain in full (rest from reference TRBV11-2 and TRBJ2-7): EAGVAQSPRYKIIEKRQSVAFWCNPISGHATLYWYQQILGQGPKLLIQFQNNGVVDDSQLPKDRFSAERLKGVDSTLKIQPAKLEDSAVYLCASSLWDMIYEQYFGPGTRLTVT.

This rearrangement joins TRBV29-1 to TRBJ1-1, with D possibly TRBD1 on 5 matching bases. V was clipped by 3 bases and J by 5 bases, with 10 bases between them. The V gene's germline CDR1 is SQVTM and CDR2 ANQGSEA. The CDR3 totals 12 residues. The CDR3 loop reads CSVDDGGTEAFF. Written as DNA, the CDR3 is TGCAGCGTTGATGACGGGGGGACTGAAGCTTTCTTT.

The CDR3 is CASSFLDNRGNGYTF. CDR3 bases: TGTGCCAGCAGTTTTCTTGATAACAGGGGCAATGGCTACACCTTC. This chain joins TRBV28 and TRBJ1-2; 7 bases map to TRBD1. The CDR3 covers 15 residues. The J segment lost 6 bases and the V segment lost 3 bases, leaving 10 bases of the junction unmatched. In germline, CDR1 is MDHEN, CDR2 SYDVKM.

This clonotype came up a few times. The gene calls are TRBV9 and TRBJ2-7; D is unclear. Trimming pared 5 bases from V and 4 bases from J, leaving 16 bases between. CDR1 SGDLS and CDR2 YYNGEE come from the germline V gene. The CDR3 has 14 residues. The CDR3 nucleotides are TGTGCCAGCAGTGAGCAAGGATCTGGGTACGAGCAGTACTTC. Translating it yields CASSEQGSGYEQYF.

This clonotype was counted a few times. The genes are TRBV6-1 and TRBJ2-3, with no clear D. CDR1 is MNHNS, CDR2 SASEGT, per germline. V lost 9 bases, J lost 5 bases, and 12 bases lay in between. This CDR3 comprises 12 residues. The CDR3 here is CASSRDVDTQYF. CDR3 in DNA: TGTGCCAGTTCTCGTGACGTAGATACGCAGTATTTT.

This clonotype has only a few counts. CDR3 amino acids: CASSSGDSYEQYF. The CDR3 DNA sequence: TGTGCCAGCAGTTCCGGGGATTCCTACGAGCAGTACTTC. The chain employs TRBV27 and TRBJ2-7; perhaps TRBD2 as D (5 bases). Trimming took off 4 bases at V and 1 base at J, with 8 bases between the two ends. The CDR3 is made up of 13 amino acids. Per the germline V gene, CDR1 is MNHEY and CDR2 is SMNVEV (reference sequence).

This clonotype was picked up a small number of times. This chain joins TRBV5-6 and TRBJ2-5; TRBD2 agrees at 10 bases. CDR1 is SGHDT and CDR2 is YYEEEE in the germline V gene. The CDR3 has 16 amino acids. The V gene end was trimmed by 4 bases and the J gene end by 2 bases; junction bases not matched to a gene: 8. The CDR3 spells CASSHLFSGRQETQYF. CDR3 in DNA: TGTGCCAGCAGCCATTTGTTTAGCGGGAGGCAAGAGACCCAGTACTTC.